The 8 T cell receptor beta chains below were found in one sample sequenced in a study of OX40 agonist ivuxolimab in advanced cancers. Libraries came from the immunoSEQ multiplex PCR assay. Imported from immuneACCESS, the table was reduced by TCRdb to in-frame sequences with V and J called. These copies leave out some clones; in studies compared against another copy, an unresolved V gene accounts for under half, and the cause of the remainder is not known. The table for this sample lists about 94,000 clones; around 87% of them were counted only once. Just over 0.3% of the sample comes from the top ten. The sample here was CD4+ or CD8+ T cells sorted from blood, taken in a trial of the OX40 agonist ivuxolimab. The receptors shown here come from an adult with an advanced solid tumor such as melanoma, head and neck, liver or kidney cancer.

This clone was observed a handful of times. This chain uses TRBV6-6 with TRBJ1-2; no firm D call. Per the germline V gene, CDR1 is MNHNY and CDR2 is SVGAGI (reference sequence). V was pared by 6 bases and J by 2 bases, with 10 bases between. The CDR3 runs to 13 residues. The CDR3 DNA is TGTGCCAGCAGCGAAGTCCCCAACTATGGCTACACCTTC. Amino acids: CASSEVPNYGYTF.

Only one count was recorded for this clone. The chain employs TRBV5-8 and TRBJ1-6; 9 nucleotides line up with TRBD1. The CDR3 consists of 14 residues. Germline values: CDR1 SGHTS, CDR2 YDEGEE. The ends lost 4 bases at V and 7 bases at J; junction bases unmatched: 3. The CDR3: CASSLDRGNSPLHF. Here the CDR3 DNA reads TGTGCCAGCAGCCTGGACAGGGGAAATTCACCCCTCCACTTT.

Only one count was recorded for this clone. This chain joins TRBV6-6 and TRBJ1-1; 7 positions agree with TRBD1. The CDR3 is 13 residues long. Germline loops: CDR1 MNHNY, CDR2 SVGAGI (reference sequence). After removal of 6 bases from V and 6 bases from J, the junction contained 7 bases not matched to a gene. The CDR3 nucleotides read TGTGCCAGCAGCCGTGACAGGGTCTCTGAAGCTTTCTTT. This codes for CASSRDRVSEAFF.

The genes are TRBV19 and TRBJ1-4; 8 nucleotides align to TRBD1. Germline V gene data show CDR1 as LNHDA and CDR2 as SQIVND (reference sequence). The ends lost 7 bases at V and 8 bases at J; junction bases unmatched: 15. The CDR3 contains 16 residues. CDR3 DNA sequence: TGTGCCAGTAAGCAGTCAGGGGGCGCCCACGGGGAAAAACTGTTTTTT. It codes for CASKQSGGAHGEKLFF.

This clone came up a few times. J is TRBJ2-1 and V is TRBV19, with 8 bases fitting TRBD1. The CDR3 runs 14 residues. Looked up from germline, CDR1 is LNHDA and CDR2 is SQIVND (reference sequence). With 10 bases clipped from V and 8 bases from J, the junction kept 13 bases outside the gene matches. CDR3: CATTGELGYDEQFF. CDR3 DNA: TGTGCCACGACAGGGGAGTTAGGTTACGATGAGCAGTTCTTC.

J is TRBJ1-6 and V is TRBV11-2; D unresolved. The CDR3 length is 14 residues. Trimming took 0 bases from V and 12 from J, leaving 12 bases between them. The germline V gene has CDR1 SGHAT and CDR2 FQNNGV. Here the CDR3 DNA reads TGTGCCAGCAGCTTAGATCAAGGGTGGGGACCCCTCCACTTT. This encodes CASSLDQGWGPLHF.

The CDR3 is CASSLAPQPDYGYTF. The CDR3 nucleotides read TGTGCCAGCAGCTTGGCCCCACAGCCCGACTATGGCTACACCTTC. The chain uses TRBV5-5 and TRBJ1-2; D ambiguous. V gave up 0 bases and J gave up 3 bases, with 12 bases separating them. Germline-derived CDR1 and CDR2 are SGHKS and YYEKEE (reference sequence). The CDR3 contains 15 residues.

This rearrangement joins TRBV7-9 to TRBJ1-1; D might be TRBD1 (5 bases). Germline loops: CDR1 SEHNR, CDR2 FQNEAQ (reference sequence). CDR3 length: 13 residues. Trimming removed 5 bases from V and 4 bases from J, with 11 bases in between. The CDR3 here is CASSQGAGTEAFF. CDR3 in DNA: TGTGCCAGCAGCCAGGGCGCGGGCACTGAAGCTTTCTTT.